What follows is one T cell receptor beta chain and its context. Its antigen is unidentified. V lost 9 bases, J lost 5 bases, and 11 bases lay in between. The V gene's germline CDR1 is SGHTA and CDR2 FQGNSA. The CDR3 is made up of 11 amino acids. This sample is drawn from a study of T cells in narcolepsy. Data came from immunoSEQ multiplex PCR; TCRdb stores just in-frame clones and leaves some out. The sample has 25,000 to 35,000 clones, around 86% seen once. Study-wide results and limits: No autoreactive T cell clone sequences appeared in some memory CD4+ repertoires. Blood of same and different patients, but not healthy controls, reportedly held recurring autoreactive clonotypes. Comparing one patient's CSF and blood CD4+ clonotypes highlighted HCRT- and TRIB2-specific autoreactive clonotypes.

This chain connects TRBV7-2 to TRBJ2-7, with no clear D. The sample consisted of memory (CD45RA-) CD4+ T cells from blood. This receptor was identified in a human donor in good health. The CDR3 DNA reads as TGTGCCAGTGTTATTTCCCACGAGCAGTACTTC. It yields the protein CASVISHEQYF.